The 21 T cell receptor beta chains below all came from one sample that was sequenced in a study of response to subunit inactivated influenza vaccine. TCRdb reanalysed the RT-PCR reads using MiXCR and keeps one entry per CDR3 protein. Of roughly 700,000 distinct CDR3 sequences listed, 11% to 15% are singletons. This material consisted of PBMCs from blood, taken 14 to 15 days before vaccination. These receptors came from a man aged 45 to 65 who received an inactivated influenza vaccine.

The chain combines TRBV6-1 with TRBJ2-3; unclear D gene. The length of the CDR3 is 14 residues. The germline V and J ends were trimmed by 6 bases and 4 bases, with 14 bases remaining between them. From germline, CDR1 is MNHNS and CDR2 SASEGT. The CDR3 protein is CASSHHSLADTQYF. The CDR3 DNA reads as TGTGCCAGCAGCCACCACTCGTTGGCAGATACGCAGTATTTT.

This clonotype was counted a few times. The genes are TRBV9 and TRBJ2-7; no clear D gene. Trimming shortened V by 3 bases and J by 7 bases, and 5 bases separated the two germline ends. Germline values: CDR1 SGDLS, CDR2 YYNGEE. This CDR3 contains 10 residues. The CDR3 DNA is TGTGCCAGCAGCGCAGAAGAGCAGTACTTC. Its translation is CASSAEEQYF.

The chain has TRBV30 and TRBJ1-1; D gene uncertain. V was clipped by 0 bases and J by 2 bases, with 7 bases between them. The CDR3 runs to 13 residues. CDR1 is GTSNPN and CDR2 is SVGIG in the germline V gene (reference sequence). The CDR3 sequence: CAWSVRVNTEAFF. For the CDR3, the DNA is TGTGCCTGGAGTGTACGTGTTAACACTGAAGCTTTCTTT.

The rearrangement links TRBV6-5 to TRBJ2-5, with 11 bases aligning to TRBD2. CDR1 is MNHEY, CDR2 SVGAGI, per germline. The CDR3 loop spans 15 amino acids. The V gene end was trimmed by 4 bases and the J gene end by 5 bases; junction bases not matched to a gene: 6. DNA of the CDR3: TGTGCCAGCAGTTTTAATCTAGCGGGAGGCGAGACCCAGTACTTC. It is translated as CASSFNLAGGETQYF.

The gene calls are TRBV15 and TRBJ2-2; 8 nucleotides match TRBD2. V shed 3 bases and J 0 bases; nucleotides not matched to a gene: 6. Germline CDR1 is LNHNV and CDR2 is YYDKDF (reference sequence). This CDR3 has 17 amino acids. CDR3 in DNA: TGTGCCACCAGCAGGAGCGGGGGACTCGCGAACACCGGGGAGCTGTTTTTT. It translates to CATSRSGGLANTGELFF.

The gene calls are TRBV27 and TRBJ1-2, with TRBD1 identical over 12 bases. The junction had 7 bases not matched to a gene; V was cut back by 4 bases and J by 7 bases. The CDR3 totals 15 residues. The germline V gene has CDR1 MNHEY and CDR2 SMNVEV (reference sequence). The CDR3: CASSSTGTGGGGYTF. The DNA of the CDR3 is TGTGCCAGCAGTTCAACCGGGACAGGGGGCGGTGGCTACACCTTC.

This clonotype turned up a few times. The chain carries TRBV7-9 and TRBJ2-7; TRBD2 matches 8 bases. CDR3 length: 15 amino acids. From germline, CDR1 is SEHNR and CDR2 FQNEAQ (reference sequence). The V gene end was trimmed by 5 bases and the J gene end by 3 bases; junction bases not matched to a gene: 9. The DNA for the CDR3 is TGTGCCAGCAGCAGAGCCCGGACTAGCCTCTACGAGCAGTACTTC. Amino acid sequence: CASSRARTSLYEQYF.

There are a few counts of this clonotype. V is TRBV24-1 and J is TRBJ2-7, with D unclear. CDR3 length: 13 residues. Between the trimmed V and J ends, which lost 6 bases and 1 base, there was a span of 9 bases. Germline V CDR1 and CDR2: KGHDR, SFDVKD. In DNA form, the CDR3 reads TGTGCCACCAGTCGCCCGGGTTCCTACGAGCAGTACTTC. It yields the protein CATSRPGSYEQYF.

This chain connects TRBV4-3 to TRBJ1-6; TRBD1 might be the D (5 bases). Per germline, CDR1 LGHNA and CDR2 YSLEER. V was clipped by 0 bases and J by 9 bases, with 15 bases between them. CDR3 length: 16 residues. Written as DNA, the CDR3 is TGCGCCAGCAGCCAAGATGGAGCAGGGCCGGGTTCACCCCTCCACTTT. Translating gives CASSQDGAGPGSPLHF.

This clonotype showed up just a few times. This chain connects TRBV20-1 to TRBJ2-1, with D possibly matching TRBD2 (5 bases). The CDR3 consists of 16 residues. V lost 0 bases, J lost 0 bases, and 12 bases lay in between. Germline V gene sequence: CDR1 DFQATT, CDR2 SNEGSKA (reference sequence). CDR3 in amino acids: CSARDLSGVSYNEQFF. Here the CDR3 DNA reads TGCAGTGCTAGAGATCTAAGCGGAGTCTCCTACAATGAGCAGTTCTTC.

This clonotype came up a few times. The V gene is TRBV11-2, the J gene TRBJ2-2; TRBD1 matches 9 bases. CDR3 length equals 15 residues. The germline gives CDR1 SGHAT, CDR2 FQNNGV. The V segment lost 6 bases and the J segment 6 bases; nucleotides outside the gene matches: 8. The CDR3 sequence: CASRSTGGAPGELFF. As DNA, the CDR3 is TGTGCCAGCAGGAGTACAGGGGGCGCGCCCGGGGAGCTGTTTTTT.

This sequence joins TRBV5-6 and TRBJ2-3, with D uncertain. Between the trimmed V and J ends, which lost 3 bases and 5 bases, there was a span of 13 bases. The germline CDR1 and CDR2 sequences are SGHDT and YYEEEE. The CDR3 is 14 residues long. CDR3 protein: CASSSPPRLDTQYF. The CDR3 bases are TGTGCCAGCAGCTCGCCGCCCCGCTTAGATACGCAGTATTTT. The full variable domain, completed using reference TRBV5-6 and TRBJ2-3, is DAGVTQSPTHLIKTRGQQVTLRCSPKSGHDTVSWYQQALGQGPQFIFQYYEEEERQRGNFPDRFSGHQFPNYSSELNVNALLLGDSALYLCASSSPPRLDTQYFGPGTRLTVL.

This sequence joins TRBV20-1 and TRBJ2-3; 7 bases fit TRBD2. Germline CDR1 is DFQATT and CDR2 is SNEGSKA (reference sequence). The CDR3 is 14 amino acids. Germline trimming cut 1 base from V and 3 bases from J; bases unmatched to any gene: 4. The CDR3 DNA reads as TGCAGTGCTAGAGTGGGTAGCGGGACAGATACGCAGTATTTT. It is translated as CSARVGSGTDTQYF.

Only a few counts were recorded for this clonotype. V gene TRBV6-4 combines with J gene TRBJ2-1; 11 bases are shared with TRBD2. J was trimmed by 0 bases and V by 5 bases; bases with no gene match: 24. The CDR3 consists of 23 residues. Germline-derived CDR1 and CDR2 are MRHNA and SNTAGT. CDR3 DNA: TGTGCCAGCAGTCCGCCCCGGCCAGGGGCTCTAACTAGCGGGGGTCGCTCCTACAATGAGCAGTTCTTC. Protein sequence: CASSPPRPGALTSGGRSYNEQFF.

This clonotype was counted only a few times. The V and J genes are TRBV7-9 and TRBJ2-7; 13 bases agree with TRBD2. V lost 5 bases, J lost 2 bases, and 3 bases stayed unmatched. Germline CDR1 SEHNR, CDR2 FQNEAQ (reference sequence). The CDR3 contains 15 residues. The CDR3: CASSRTSGGAYEQYF. CDR3 coding DNA: TGTGCCAGCAGCCGGACTAGCGGGGGTGCCTACGAGCAGTACTTC.

As regards this clonotype: A read error may explain this, as a much larger clone is one base away. The V gene is TRBV20-1, the J gene TRBJ2-1, with 11 bases fitting TRBD2. Trimming cost V 6 bases and J 8 bases; bases outside gene matches: 9. In germline, CDR1 is DFQATT, CDR2 SNEGSKA (reference sequence). CDR3 length: 14 amino acids. In DNA, the CDR3 is TGCAGTGCCCTGGGGGCTAGCGGGAGGTATGAGCAGTTCTTC. Its protein product is CSALGASGRYEQFF.

The rearrangement joins TRBV11-1 to TRBJ1-1; weak D call: TRBD1 (6 bases). From germline, CDR1 is SGHAT and CDR2 FQDESV (reference sequence). Trimming removed 0 bases at V and 0 bases at J, with 11 bases between. The CDR3 runs to 16 residues. The CDR3 here is CASSLAWTDMNTEAFF. CDR3 nucleotides: TGTGCCAGCAGCTTAGCGTGGACAGACATGAACACTGAAGCTTTCTTT.

This clonotype was recorded a few times. The gene calls are TRBV4-3 and TRBJ1-2; D gene uncertain. This CDR3 comprises 16 residues. The V end was cut by 0 bases, the J end by 3 bases, with 14 bases between. Germline V gives CDR1 LGHNA, CDR2 YSLEER. The CDR3 nucleotides read TGCGCCAGCAGCCAAGATTGGGCGGGTCAGGACTATGGCTACACCTTC. Its translation is CASSQDWAGQDYGYTF.

This clonotype was observed a handful of times. The chain combines TRBV10-2 with TRBJ2-3; D is uncertain. Per germline, CDR1 WSHSY and CDR2 SAAADI. Trimming took off 6 bases at V and 12 bases at J, with 19 bases between the two ends. CDR3 length: 13 amino acids. The CDR3 loop is CASSPSTRLTQYF. The DNA for the CDR3 is TGCGCCAGCAGCCCATCGACCCGTCTCACTCAGTATTTT.

Ten or more counts support this clonotype. The rearrangement uses TRBV5-1 and TRBJ2-1, with TRBD1 as a possible D gene (6 bases). V was clipped by 0 bases and J by 5 bases, with 12 bases between them. This CDR3 is 15 amino acids long. Germline-derived CDR1 and CDR2 are SGHRS and YFSETQ. CDR3 coding DNA: TGCGCCAGCAGCTTGGCTGGACAGTCAAACAATGAGCAGTTCTTC. This translates into CASSLAGQSNNEQFF.

This chain links TRBV19 with TRBJ1-5; 7 nucleotides align to TRBD1. This CDR3 has 15 residues. The V segment lost 6 bases and the J segment 2 bases; nucleotides outside the gene matches: 7. In germline, CDR1 is LNHDA, CDR2 SQIVND (reference sequence). The CDR3 DNA is TGTGCCAGTAGGAGGAACAGGGGAGGCAATCAGCCCCAGCATTTT. Amino acid sequence: CASRRNRGGNQPQHF.